Reported below is one TCR beta chain. This record comes from a study of blood T cell repertoires in COVID-19. Study-wide context: Sites in the United States, Italy and Spain provided acute and convalescent COVID-19 samples. PBMCs, B-cell-depleted T cells, or T cells provided the cDNA or gDNA that made up the material.

Original methodology: Amplification with reference gene primers provided the estimates of nucleated cell counts. Only in-frame clones appear in the TCRdb table, and some are missing; sequencing was by immunoSEQ multiplex PCR. The DNA gave D and trimming, while V, J and clone size come from that table. Among just under 150,000 clones listed, about 83% were seen once. The receptor was isolated from a woman in her 50s with active or convalescent COVID-19. Sequencing was done on a sample of peripheral blood.

The CDR3: CASSPTSGANTGELFF. The CDR3 DNA sequence: TGTGCCAGCAGCCCGACTAGCGGAGCGAACACCGGGGAGCTGTTTTTT. V usage is TRBV5-4 and J usage is TRBJ2-2; 9 bases map to TRBD2. Germline lookup yields CDR1 SGHNT and CDR2 YYREEE (reference sequence). The CDR3 contains 16 residues. The V segment lost 4 bases and the J segment 0 bases; nucleotides outside the gene matches: 4.